This TCR beta chain was identified in a study of technical replicates of blood from a few donors. The CDR3 has 15 residues. V gave up 4 bases and J gave up 6 bases; unmatched junction bases: 11. The germline V gene has CDR1 SGHRS and CDR2 YFSETQ. The method was immunoSEQ multiplex PCR; TCRdb's version includes in-frame clones alone and lacks a portion of them. The sample consists of some 60,000 clones, 80% to 90% of them appearing once. This clonotype was obtained from a human donor in good health. Some clones in this sample may be carry-over from other donors' samples. The chain recombines TRBV5-1 with TRBJ1-2; 8 nucleotides match TRBD1. Sequences were obtained from PBMCs. CDR3 bases: TGCGCCAGCAGCCCGGAGCCCGACAGGGGTGATGGCTACACCTTC. Translated: CASSPEPDRGDGYTF.